This T cell receptor (beta chain) was recovered during a study of blood T cell repertoires in COVID-19. Study context: From the United States, Italy and Spain came samples of acute and convalescent COVID-19.

The CDR3 is 15 amino acids. The V segment lost 0 bases and the J segment 4 bases; nucleotides outside the gene matches: 3. In germline, CDR1 is SGHRS, CDR2 YFSETQ. Only in-frame clones appear in the TCRdb table, and some are missing; sequencing was by immunoSEQ multiplex PCR. Of approximately 170,000 clones listed, approximately 74% are singletons. What was sequenced was peripheral blood. This chain uses TRBV5-1 with TRBJ1-1; TRBD1 agrees at 10 bases. This TCR was sampled from a woman of 80 years or more with acute or convalescent COVID-19. The CDR3 spells CASSLGGTGVTEAFF. CDR3 nucleotide sequence: TGCGCCAGCAGCTTGGGTGGGACAGGGGTCACTGAAGCTTTCTTT.